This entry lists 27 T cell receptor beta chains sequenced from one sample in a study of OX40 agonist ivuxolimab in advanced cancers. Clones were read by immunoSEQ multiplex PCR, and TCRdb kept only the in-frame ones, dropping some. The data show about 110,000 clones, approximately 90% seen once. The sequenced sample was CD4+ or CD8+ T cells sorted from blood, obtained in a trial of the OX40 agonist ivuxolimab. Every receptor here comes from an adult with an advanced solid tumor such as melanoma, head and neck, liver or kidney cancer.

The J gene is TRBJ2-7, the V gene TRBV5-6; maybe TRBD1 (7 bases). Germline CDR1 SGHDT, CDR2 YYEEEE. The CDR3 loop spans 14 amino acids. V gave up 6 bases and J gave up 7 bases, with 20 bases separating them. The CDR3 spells CASTRGAGPREQYF. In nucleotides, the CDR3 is TGTGCCAGCACCAGGGGGGCAGGGCCGCGGGAGCAGTACTTC.

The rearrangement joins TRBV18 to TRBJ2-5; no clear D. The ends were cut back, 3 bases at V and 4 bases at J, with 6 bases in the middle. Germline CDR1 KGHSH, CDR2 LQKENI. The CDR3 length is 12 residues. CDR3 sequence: CASSPERETQYF. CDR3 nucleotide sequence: TGTGCCAGCTCACCCGAGAGAGAGACCCAGTACTTC.

The CDR3 bases are TGTGCCAGCAGTAGACCGGGACAGGGGTCTGAAAAACTGTTTTTT. This sequence encodes CASSRPGQGSEKLFF. The chain recombines TRBV6-1 with TRBJ1-4, with TRBD1 identical over 10 bases. This CDR3 is 15 amino acids long. The V segment lost 5 bases and the J segment 7 bases; nucleotides outside the gene matches: 7. The germline V gene has CDR1 MNHNS and CDR2 SASEGT.

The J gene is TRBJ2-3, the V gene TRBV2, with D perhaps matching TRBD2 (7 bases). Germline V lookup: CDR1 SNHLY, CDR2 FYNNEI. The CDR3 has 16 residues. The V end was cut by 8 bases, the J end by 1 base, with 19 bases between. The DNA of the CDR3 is TGTGCCAGCCAAAATTGGGGGGGGCGCGGCACAGATACGCAGTATTTT. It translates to CASQNWGGRGTDTQYF.

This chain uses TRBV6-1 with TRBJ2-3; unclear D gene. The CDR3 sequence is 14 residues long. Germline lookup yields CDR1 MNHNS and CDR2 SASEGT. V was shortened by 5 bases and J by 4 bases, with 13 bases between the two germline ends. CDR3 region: CASSTRTKADTQYF. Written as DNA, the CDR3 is TGTGCCAGCAGTACACGGACGAAGGCAGATACGCAGTATTTT.

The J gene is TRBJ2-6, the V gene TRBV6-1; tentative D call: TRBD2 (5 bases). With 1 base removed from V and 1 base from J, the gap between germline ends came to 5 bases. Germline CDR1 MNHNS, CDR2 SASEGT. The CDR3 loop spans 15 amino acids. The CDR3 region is CASSEGRSGANVLTF. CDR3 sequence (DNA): TGTGCCAGCAGTGAAGGGAGGTCTGGGGCCAACGTCCTGACTTTC.

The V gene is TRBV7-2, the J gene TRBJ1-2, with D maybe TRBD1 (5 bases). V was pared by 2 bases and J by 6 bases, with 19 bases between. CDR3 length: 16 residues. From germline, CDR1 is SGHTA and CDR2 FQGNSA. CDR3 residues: CASSLSPGHTVDGYTF. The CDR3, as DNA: TGTGCCAGCAGCTTATCCCCCGGACACACCGTAGATGGCTACACCTTC. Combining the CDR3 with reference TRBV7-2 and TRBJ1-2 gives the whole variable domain GAGVSQSPSNKVTEKGKDVELRCDPISGHTALYWYRQSLGQGLEFLIYFQGNSAPDKSGLPSDRFSAERTGGSVSTLTIQRTQQEDSAVYLCASSLSPGHTVDGYTFGSGTRLTVV.

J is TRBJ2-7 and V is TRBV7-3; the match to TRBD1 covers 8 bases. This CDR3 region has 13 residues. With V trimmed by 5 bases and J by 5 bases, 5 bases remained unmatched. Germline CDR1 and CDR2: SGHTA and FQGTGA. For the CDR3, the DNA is TGTGCCAGCAGCCCTGACAGGGGCGACGAGCAGTACTTC. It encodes CASSPDRGDEQYF.

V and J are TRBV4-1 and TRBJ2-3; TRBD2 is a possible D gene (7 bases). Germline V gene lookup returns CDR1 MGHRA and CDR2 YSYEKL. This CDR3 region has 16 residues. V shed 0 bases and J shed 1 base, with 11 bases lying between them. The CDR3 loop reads CASSQDGGPGTDTQYF. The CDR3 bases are TGCGCCAGCAGCCAAGACGGGGGGCCCGGCACAGATACGCAGTATTTT.

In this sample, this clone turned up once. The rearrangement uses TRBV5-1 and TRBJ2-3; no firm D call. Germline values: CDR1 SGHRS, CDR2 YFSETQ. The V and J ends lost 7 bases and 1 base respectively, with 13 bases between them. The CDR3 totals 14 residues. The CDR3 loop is CASGIGKGTDTQYF. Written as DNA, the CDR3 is TGCGCCAGCGGTATAGGGAAGGGCACAGATACGCAGTATTTT.

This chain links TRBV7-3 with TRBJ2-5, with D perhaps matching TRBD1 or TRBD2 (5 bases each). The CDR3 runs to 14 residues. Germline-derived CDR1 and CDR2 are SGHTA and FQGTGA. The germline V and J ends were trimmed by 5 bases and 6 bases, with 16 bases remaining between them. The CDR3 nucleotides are TGTGCCAGCAGCGCGATGGGGGACGAAAAGACCCAGTACTTC. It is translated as CASSAMGDEKTQYF.

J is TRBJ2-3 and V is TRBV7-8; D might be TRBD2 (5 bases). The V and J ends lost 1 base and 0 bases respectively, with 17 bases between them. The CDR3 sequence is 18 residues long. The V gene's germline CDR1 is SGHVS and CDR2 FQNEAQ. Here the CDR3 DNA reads TGTGCCAGCAGCTTAGGGTCACTTCGGACTGGTAGCACAGATACGCAGTATTTT. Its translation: CASSLGSLRTGSTDTQYF.

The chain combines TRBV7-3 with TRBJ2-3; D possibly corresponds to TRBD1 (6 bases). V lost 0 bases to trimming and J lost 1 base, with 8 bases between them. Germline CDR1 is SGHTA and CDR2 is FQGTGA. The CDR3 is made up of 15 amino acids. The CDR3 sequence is CASSLTGAGTDTQYF. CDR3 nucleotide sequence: TGTGCCAGCAGCTTAACGGGGGCCGGCACAGATACGCAGTATTTT.

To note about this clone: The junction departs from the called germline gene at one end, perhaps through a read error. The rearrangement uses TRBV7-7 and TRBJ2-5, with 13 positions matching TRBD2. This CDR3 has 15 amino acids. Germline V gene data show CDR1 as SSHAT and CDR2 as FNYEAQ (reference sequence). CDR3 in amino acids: CASSLGTSGEETQYF. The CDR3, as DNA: TGTGCTAGCAGCCTAGGGACTAGCGGGGAAGAGACCCAGTACTTC.

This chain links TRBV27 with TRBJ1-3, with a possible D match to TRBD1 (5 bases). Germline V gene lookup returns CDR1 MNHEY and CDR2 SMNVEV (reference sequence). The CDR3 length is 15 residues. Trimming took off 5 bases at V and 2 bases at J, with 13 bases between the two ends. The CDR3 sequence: CASSPRQITGNTIYF. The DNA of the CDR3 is TGTGCCAGCAGTCCGAGACAGATCACTGGAAACACCATATATTTT.

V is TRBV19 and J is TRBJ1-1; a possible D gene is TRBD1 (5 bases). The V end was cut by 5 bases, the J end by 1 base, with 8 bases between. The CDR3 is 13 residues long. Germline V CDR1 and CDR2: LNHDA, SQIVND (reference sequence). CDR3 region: CASSQGPNTEAFF. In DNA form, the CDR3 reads TGTGCCAGTAGTCAGGGACCGAACACTGAAGCTTTCTTT.

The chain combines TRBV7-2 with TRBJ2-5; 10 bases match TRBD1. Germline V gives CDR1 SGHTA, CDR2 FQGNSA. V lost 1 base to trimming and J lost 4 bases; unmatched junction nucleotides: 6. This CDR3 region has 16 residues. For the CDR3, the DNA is TGTGCCAGCAGCTTAGGTGACAGGGGGCTTGGAGAGACCCAGTACTTC. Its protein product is CASSLGDRGLGETQYF. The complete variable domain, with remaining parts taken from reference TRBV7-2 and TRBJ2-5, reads GAGVSQSPSNKVTEKGKDVELRCDPISGHTALYWYRQSLGQGLEFLIYFQGNSAPDKSGLPSDRFSAERTGGSVSTLTIQRTQQEDSAVYLCASSLGDRGLGETQYFGPGTRLLVL.

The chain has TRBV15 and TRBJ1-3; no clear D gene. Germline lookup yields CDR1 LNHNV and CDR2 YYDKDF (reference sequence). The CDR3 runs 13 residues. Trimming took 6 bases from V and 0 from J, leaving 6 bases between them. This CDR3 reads CATRLSSGNTIYF. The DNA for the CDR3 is TGTGCCACCAGGTTAAGCTCTGGAAACACCATATATTTT.

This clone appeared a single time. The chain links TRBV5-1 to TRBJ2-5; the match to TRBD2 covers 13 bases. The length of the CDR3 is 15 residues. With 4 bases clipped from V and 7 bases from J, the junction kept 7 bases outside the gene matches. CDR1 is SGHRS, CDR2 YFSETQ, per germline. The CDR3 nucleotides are TGCGCCAGCAGCCCCGGACTAGCGGGGGCTTGGACCCAGTACTTC. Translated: CASSPGLAGAWTQYF.

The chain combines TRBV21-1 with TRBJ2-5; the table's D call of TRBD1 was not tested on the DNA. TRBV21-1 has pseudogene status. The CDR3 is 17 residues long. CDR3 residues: CASSKRGTGGFQETQYF. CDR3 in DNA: TGTGCCAGCAGCAAAAGAGGGACAGGGGGTTTCCAAGAGACCCAGTACTTC.

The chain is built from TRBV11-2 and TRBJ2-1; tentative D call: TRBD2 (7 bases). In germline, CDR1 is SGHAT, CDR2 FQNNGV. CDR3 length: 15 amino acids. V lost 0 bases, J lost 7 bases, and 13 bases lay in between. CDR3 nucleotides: TGTGCCAGCAGCTTAGATGGCGGGGGCCAAAATGAGCAGTTCTTC. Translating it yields CASSLDGGGQNEQFF.

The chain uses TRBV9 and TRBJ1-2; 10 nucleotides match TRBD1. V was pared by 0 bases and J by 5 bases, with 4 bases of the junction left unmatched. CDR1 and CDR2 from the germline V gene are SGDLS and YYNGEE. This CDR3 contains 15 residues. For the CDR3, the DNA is TGTGCCAGCAGCGTAGGGACAGGGGGGCCTTATGGCTACACCTTC. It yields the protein CASSVGTGGPYGYTF.

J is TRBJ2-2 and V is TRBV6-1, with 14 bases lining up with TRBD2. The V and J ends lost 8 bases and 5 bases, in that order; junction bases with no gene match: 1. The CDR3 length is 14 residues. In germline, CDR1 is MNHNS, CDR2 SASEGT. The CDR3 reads CASWTSGGTGELFF. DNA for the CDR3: TGTGCCAGCTGGACTAGCGGGGGGACCGGGGAGCTGTTTTTT.

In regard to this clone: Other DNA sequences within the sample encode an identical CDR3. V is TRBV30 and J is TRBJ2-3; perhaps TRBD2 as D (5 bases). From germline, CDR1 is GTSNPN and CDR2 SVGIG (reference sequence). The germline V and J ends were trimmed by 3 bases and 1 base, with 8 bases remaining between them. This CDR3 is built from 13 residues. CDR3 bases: TGTGCCTGGAGCTTGGGAGGCACAGATACGCAGTATTTT. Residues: CAWSLGGTDTQYF.

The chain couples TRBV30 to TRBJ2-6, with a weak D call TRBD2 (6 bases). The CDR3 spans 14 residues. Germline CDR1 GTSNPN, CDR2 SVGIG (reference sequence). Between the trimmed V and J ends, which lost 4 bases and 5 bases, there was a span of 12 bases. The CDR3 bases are TGTGCCTGGAATCAGGGAGGCAGGGCCAACGTCCTGACTTTC. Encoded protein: CAWNQGGRANVLTF. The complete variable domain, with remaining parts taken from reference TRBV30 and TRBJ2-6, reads SQTIHQWPATLVQPVGSPLSLECTVEGTSNPNLYWYRQAAGRGLQLLFYSVGIGQISSEVPQNLSASRPQDRQFILSSKKLLLSDSGFYLCAWNQGGRANVLTFGAGSRLTVL.

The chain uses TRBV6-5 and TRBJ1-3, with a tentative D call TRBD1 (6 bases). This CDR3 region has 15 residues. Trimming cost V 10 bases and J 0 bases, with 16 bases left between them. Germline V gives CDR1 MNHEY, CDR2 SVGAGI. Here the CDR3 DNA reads TGTGCCACATCACGGGGGGGCCACTCTGGAAACACCATATATTTT. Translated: CATSRGGHSGNTIYF.

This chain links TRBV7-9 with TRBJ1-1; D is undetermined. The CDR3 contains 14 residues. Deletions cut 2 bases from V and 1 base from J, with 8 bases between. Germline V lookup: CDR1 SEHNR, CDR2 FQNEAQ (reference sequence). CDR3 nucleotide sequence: TGTGCCAGCAGCTTACAACTGAAGAACACTGAAGCTTTCTTT. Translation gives CASSLQLKNTEAFF.